Listed below are T cell receptor beta chains from one sample, sequenced in a study of CD8 T cells in ankylosing spondylitis. From the 5' RACE reads, TCRdb called clonotypes with MiXCR, one entry per CDR3 protein. The sample has a few hundred thousand distinct CDR3 sequences, over 15% seen once; the top ten hold roughly 34%. Sequencing input: blood, either unsorted or a sorted T cell fraction (not recorded which). Receptor source: a male donor with ankylosing spondylitis or in good health (not recorded which). CDR3s include the opening cysteine and the closing phenylalanine or tryptophan. Each record gives: V gene, D gene, J gene, clone size, CDR3 protein, CDR3 DNA. The D gene is left open where the match is weak. Clone size is not always given. Where it is, it says once, few, many or a class for expanded clones.

TRBV3-1	-	TRBJ2-7	many	CASSQVSLSRPYEQYF	TGTGCCAGCAGCCAAGTATCCCTCTCCAGGCCCTACGAGCAGTACTTC
TRBV2	-	TRBJ2-7	-	CASGSETYEQYF	TGTGCCAGCGGGTCCGAGACCTACGAGCAGTACTTC
TRBV5-6	-	TRBJ2-1	many	CASSFTGSKFF	TGTGCCAGCAGCTTTACAGGCTCGAAGTTCTTC
TRBV29-1	-	TRBJ2-7	few	CSVEQGGFHEQYF	TGCAGCGTTGAACAGGGGGGTTTTCACGAGCAGTACTTC
TRBV4-1	-	TRBJ2-2	-	CASSQDPGVNTGELFF	TGCGCCAGCAGCCAAGATCCGGGAGTGAACACCGGGGAGCTGTTTTTT
TRBV29-1	TRBD1	TRBJ2-7	-	CSAYSGTGIAYEQYF	TGCAGCGCCTATTCCGGGACAGGGATTGCCTACGAGCAGTACTTC
TRBV18	-	TRBJ1-1	few	CASSPPVFTEAFF	TGTGCCAGCTCACCACCGGTCTTCACTGAAGCTTTCTTT
TRBV4-2	TRBD1	TRBJ2-7	-	CASSKGTDYEQYF	TGTGCCAGCAGCAAGGGGACAGACTACGAGCAGTACTTC
TRBV20-1	-	TRBJ2-7	-	CSARDHSSYEQYF	TGCAGTGCTAGAGATCACTCCTCCTACGAGCAGTACTTC
TRBV4-2	-	TRBJ2-2	-	CASSPNDGTGELFF	TGTGCCAGCAGCCCAAACGACGGCACCGGGGAGCTGTTTTTT
TRBV7-8	TRBD1	TRBJ2-1	-	CASIIGQGHEQFF	TGTGCCAGCATCATAGGACAGGGCCATGAGCAGTTCTTC
TRBV7-6	TRBD1	TRBJ2-7	few	CASSLRGQGSYEQYF	TGTGCCAGCAGCTTACGGGGACAGGGGTCCTACGAGCAGTACTTC
TRBV12-3/TRBV12-4	-	TRBJ2-1	-	CASSSPGGTSYNEQFF	TGTGCCAGCAGTTCCCCCGGCGGGACATCTTACAATGAGCAGTTCTTC
TRBV4-3	TRBD2	TRBJ2-1	few	CASSLRTSGGNEQFF	TGCGCCAGCAGCCTCCGAACTAGCGGAGGCAATGAGCAGTTCTTC
TRBV4-3	TRBD1	TRBJ2-5	-	CASSQVVGGETQYF	TGCGCCAGCAGCCAGGTGGTAGGGGGCGAGACCCAGTACTTC
TRBV7-9	TRBD1	TRBJ2-1	-	CASSSRDREGNEQFF	TGTGCCAGCAGCAGCCGGGACAGGGAGGGGAATGAGCAGTTCTTC
TRBV12-3/TRBV12-4	TRBD2	TRBJ2-1	-	CASSFPTSGGAEEQFF	TGTGCCAGCAGTTTCCCGACTAGCGGGGGAGCGGAAGAGCAGTTCTTC
TRBV4-1	-	TRBJ2-1	-	CASSQGRAGEQFF	TGCGCCAGCAGCCAGGGAAGGGCGGGTGAGCAGTTCTTC
TRBV20-1	-	TRBJ2-7	-	CSARDLGIWYEQYF	TGCAGTGCTAGAGATTTAGGGATTTGGTACGAGCAGTACTTC
TRBV4-2	TRBD1	TRBJ1-5	few	CASSQDQWTGSGPQHF	TGTGCCAGCAGCCAAGATCAGTGGACAGGATCTGGGCCCCAGCATTTT
TRBV12-3/TRBV12-4	-	TRBJ2-7	few	CASSLRRDGLWEQYF	TGTGCCAGCAGTTTACGTCGGGACGGTCTCTGGGAGCAGTACTTC
TRBV4-2	-	TRBJ2-7	-	CASSQDRPGYEQYF	TGTGCCAGCAGCCAAGATCGGCCCGGCTACGAGCAGTACTTC
TRBV4-1	-	TRBJ2-3	-	CASSQDYSGDTQYF	TGCGCCAGCAGCCAAGACTACTCAGGGGATACGCAGTATTTT
TRBV4-3	-	TRBJ2-3	-	CASSQDGRPTDTQYF	TGCGCCAGCAGCCAAGATGGGCGGCCCACAGATACGCAGTATTTT
TRBV5-5	TRBD2	TRBJ2-2	few	CASSFLGLAENTGELFF	TGTGCCAGCAGCTTCCTGGGACTAGCGGAAAACACCGGGGAGCTGTTTTTT
TRBV4-3	-	TRBJ2-5	-	CASSPADSTGQETQYF	TGCGCCAGCAGCCCCGCAGACTCTACGGGGCAAGAGACCCAGTACTTC